The next 11 T cell receptor beta chains were all read from a single sample in a study of identical twins. Via MiXCR, TCRdb re-called the 5' RACE reads, giving one row per CDR3 protein. This table has about 700,000 distinct CDR3 sequences, roughly 6.2% appearing once. The sample comprised naive T cells sorted from blood. Receptor source: a man younger than 35 in good health.

V gene TRBV6-1 combines with J gene TRBJ2-7; D unresolved. Trimming left V 6 bases short and J 2 bases short, with 5 bases between. Germline V gene sequence: CDR1 MNHNS, CDR2 SASEGT. The CDR3 contains 11 residues. The CDR3 reads CASREPYEQYF. CDR3 nucleotide sequence: TGTGCCAGCAGGGAACCCTACGAGCAGTACTTC.

This clonotype was counted between two and nine times. V usage is TRBV5-4 and J usage is TRBJ2-2, with TRBD2 matching 9 bases. The CDR3 runs to 17 residues. Losses at the gene ends were 5 bases for V and 4 bases for J; bases not matched to a gene: 12. The germline gives CDR1 SGHNT, CDR2 YYREEE (reference sequence). The CDR3 DNA reads as TGTGCCAGCAGGTCGGTAGCGGGAGTACGGCCCACCGGGGAGCTGTTTTTT. This gives the protein CASRSVAGVRPTGELFF.

The sample holds a few counts of this clonotype. In DNA form, the CDR3 reads TGTGCCAGCAGCTCTGTCGAGAAGGCGCAGTATTTT. Translated, it gives CASSSVEKAQYF. The chain joins TRBV7-2 to TRBJ2-3; D unresolved. From germline, CDR1 is SGHTA and CDR2 FQGNSA. Trimming left V 4 bases short and J 10 bases short, with 12 bases between. The CDR3 sequence is 12 residues long.

There are many counts of this clonotype. The chain uses TRBV5-6 and TRBJ1-1; TRBD1 matches at 7 bases. Germline lookup yields CDR1 SGHDT and CDR2 YYEEEE. The length of the CDR3 is 15 residues. With V trimmed by 3 bases and J by 7 bases, 12 bases remained unmatched. In DNA, the CDR3 is TGTGCCAGCAGCTCGGTAATGGGTTACAGGGGTGAAGCTTTCTTT. This encodes CASSSVMGYRGEAFF.

A word on this clonotype: A single base separates this from a much larger clone, so it may be a read error. This sequence joins TRBV24-1 and TRBJ1-1; TRBD1 matches at 9 bases. V lost 7 bases to trimming and J lost 3 bases; unmatched junction nucleotides: 2. The CDR3 loop spans 13 amino acids. CDR1 is KGHDR, CDR2 SFDVKD, per germline. The CDR3, as DNA: TGTGCCACCAGGCGGGACAGGGACACTGAAGCTTTCTTT. It is translated as CATRRDRDTEAFF.

This clonotype showed up many times. The rearrangement joins TRBV12-3 or TRBV12-4 to TRBJ2-1; TRBD2 is a possible D gene (5 bases). The V end was cut by 8 bases, the J end by 5 bases, with 10 bases between. There are 12 residues in the CDR3. The CDR3 DNA reads TGTGCCAGCCTCACGGGGAACAATGAGCAGTTCTTC. The encoded protein is CASLTGNNEQFF.

This clonotype was seen a handful of times. The chain joins TRBV7-9 to TRBJ2-7; 7 bases are a match to TRBD2. Germline CDR1 is SEHNR and CDR2 is FQNEAQ (reference sequence). J gave up 3 bases and V 5 bases, and 10 bases lay outside the gene matches. This CDR3 has 15 amino acids. CDR3 coding DNA: TGTGCCAGCAGCCCCGATAGCGGGCGGTACTACGAGCAGTACGTC. Encoded protein: CASSPDSGRYYEQYV.

At least ten counts were recorded for this clonotype. The chain has TRBV4-1 and TRBJ2-2; D may be TRBD2 (5 bases). Germline V gene data show CDR1 as MGHRA and CDR2 as YSYEKL. The CDR3 extends over 15 amino acids. Trimming took off 2 bases at V and 5 bases at J, with 12 bases between the two ends. Here the CDR3 DNA reads TGCGCCAGCAGCCAATATGATCGGGATACCGGGGAGCTGTTTTTT. Its protein is CASSQYDRDTGELFF.

Many counts were recorded for this clonotype. This sequence joins TRBV24-1 and TRBJ2-1; no clear D gene. Deletions cut 2 bases from V and 4 bases from J, with 14 bases between. Germline V gene sequence: CDR1 KGHDR, CDR2 SFDVKD. The CDR3 runs to 16 residues. The CDR3 loop is CATSDSLAPPYNEQFF. The CDR3 DNA follows: TGTGCCACCAGTGATTCCCTGGCCCCACCGTACAATGAGCAGTTCTTC.

This clonotype appeared many times. The J gene is TRBJ2-3, the V gene TRBV20-1; 13 positions match TRBD2. Germline lookup yields CDR1 DFQATT and CDR2 SNEGSKA (reference sequence). Germline trimming cut 1 base from V and 4 bases from J; bases unmatched to any gene: 8. The CDR3 is made up of 17 amino acids. The CDR3 DNA is TGCAGTGCTAGAGTTCGTAGGACTAGCGGGAGAGCAGATACGCAGTATTTT. Protein product: CSARVRRTSGRADTQYF.

This clonotype turned up a few times. The rearrangement links TRBV2 to TRBJ2-6; D not certain. The germline V gene has CDR1 SNHLY and CDR2 FYNNEI. V lost 9 bases and J 0 bases, leaving 9 bases between the germline ends. This CDR3 region has 14 residues. CDR3 nucleotides: TGTGCCAGGGAGCACCACTCTGGGGCCAACGTCCTGACTTTC. Protein sequence: CAREHHSGANVLTF.